This is a list of T cell receptor beta chains from one sample in a study of CD8+ T cells in alopecia areata. The protocol was immunoSEQ multiplex PCR, while the TCRdb copy is restricted to in-frame clones and leaves out a portion. Of some 200,000 clones in the sample, 50% to 60% were seen once. This sample comprised CD4+ T cells sorted from blood, obtained at week 4, from a patient treated with tofacitinib. The receptors here all came from a human donor with alopecia areata. CDR3s include the opening cysteine and the closing phenylalanine or tryptophan. D genes are given only for firm matches. The size field is filled for only some rows; it gives once, few, many or a size class.

d_gene	abundance	v_gene	j_gene	CDR3aa	CDR3nt
-	few	TRBV10-3	TRBJ2-6	CAIRDGDSGANVLTF	TGTGCCATTAGGGATGGAGACTCTGGGGCCAACGTCCTGACTTTC
TRBD1	few	TRBV28	TRBJ2-7	CASSLYTGVEQYF	TGTGCCAGCAGTCTCTACACAGGGGTCGAGCAGTACTTC
-	-	TRBV30	TRBJ2-2	CAWSGTRDGELFF	TGTGCCTGGAGTGGCACTAGAGACGGGGAGCTGTTTTTT
-	-	TRBV9	TRBJ1-5	CASSVAGGNQPQHF	TGTGCCAGCAGCGTAGCCGGGGGCAATCAGCCCCAGCATTTT
-	-	TRBV2	TRBJ1-5	CASSVEGEPQHF	TGTGCCAGCAGTGTTGAGGGAGAGCCCCAGCATTTT
TRBD1	-	TRBV11-2	TRBJ1-2	CASSQQGVGYTF	TGTGCCAGCAGTCAACAGGGGGTTGGCTACACCTTC
TRBD1	-	TRBV30	TRBJ1-5	CAWSRTGTNQPQHF	TGTGCCTGGAGTCGGACAGGTACCAACCAGCCCCAGCATTTT
-	-	TRBV5-1	TRBJ1-1	CASSLRGAWQNTEAFF	TGCGCCAGCAGCTTGAGGGGGGCCTGGCAGAACACTGAAGCTTTCTTT
TRBD1	few	TRBV10-3	TRBJ2-2	CAISDGQGRRTGELFF	TGTGCCATCAGTGATGGACAGGGAAGAAGGACCGGGGAGCTGTTTTTT
-	few	TRBV18	TRBJ2-4	CASSPRGPTQYF	TGTGCCAGCTCACCAAGAGGTCCAACTCAGTACTTC
-	-	TRBV2	TRBJ1-2	CASSEGGGYGYTF	TGTGCCAGCAGTGAAGGGGGCGGCTATGGCTACACCTTC
TRBD2	-	TRBV7-6	TRBJ2-1	CASSFGRLAGDSYNEQFF	TGTGCCAGCAGCTTTGGCCGACTAGCGGGGGACTCCTACAATGAGCAGTTCTTC
-	-	TRBV6-5	TRBJ2-5	CASSWGPQETQYF	TGTGCCAGCAGTTGGGGACCGCAAGAGACCCAGTACTTC
-	-	TRBV15	TRBJ2-3	CASKAVATDTQYF	TGTGCCAGCAAGGCGGTAGCCACAGATACGCAGTATTTT
TRBD1	few	TRBV10-3	TRBJ2-3	CAITQDRDADTQYF	TGTGCCATCACCCAGGACAGGGACGCAGATACGCAGTATTTT
-	many	TRBV14	TRBJ2-3	CASSQAGTDTQYF	TGTGCCAGCAGTCAAGCAGGCACAGATACGCAGTATTTT
-	-	TRBV7-9	TRBJ2-7	CASSSEWESYEQYF	TGTGCCAGCAGCTCCGAGTGGGAATCCTACGAGCAGTACTTC
-	few	TRBV10-3	TRBJ2-1	CAISESTASHYNEQFF	TGTGCCATCAGTGAGTCGACTGCCAGTCATTACAATGAGCAGTTCTTC
-	-	TRBV2	TRBJ1-4	CASGRDDEKLFF	TGTGCCAGCGGCCGGGATGACGAAAAACTGTTTTTT
TRBD1	-	TRBV13	TRBJ1-2	CASSFWTGVSGYTF	TGTGCCAGCAGCTTCTGGACAGGGGTTAGTGGCTACACCTTC
TRBD1	-	TRBV29-1	TRBJ1-1	CSVEPTGTNTEAFF	TGCAGCGTTGAGCCGACAGGGACCAACACTGAAGCTTTCTTT
-	-	TRBV29-1	TRBJ1-2	CSVGGVDGYTF	TGCAGCGTTGGGGGTGTAGATGGCTACACCTTC
-	few	TRBV30	TRBJ1-2	CAWSVGQLYGYTF	TGTGCCTGGAGTGTTGGACAGCTCTATGGCTACACCTTC
-	-	TRBV23-1	TRBJ1-1	CASSPVVPGTEAFF	TGCGCCAGCAGTCCCGTCGTCCCGGGAACTGAAGCTTTCTTT
TRBD1	-	TRBV29-1	TRBJ1-1	CSVGRTGMNTEAFF	TGCAGCGTTGGACGGACAGGGATGAACACTGAAGCTTTCTTT
TRBD2	-	TRBV6-5	TRBJ2-3	CASSSVAPGGTDTQYF	TGTGCCAGCAGTTCTGTAGCTCCGGGGGGAACAGATACGCAGTATTTT
TRBD2	once	TRBV4-3	TRBJ2-3	CASSQESGTSGATDTQYF	TGCGCCAGCAGCCAAGAATCGGGGACTAGCGGGGCCACAGATACGCAGTATTTT
TRBD2	-	TRBV28	TRBJ2-7	CASSGLAGAQYF	TGTGCCAGCAGTGGCCTAGCGGGGGCGCAGTACTTC
-	-	TRBV25-1	TRBJ1-2	CASSKTGGYTF	TGTGCCAGCAGTAAGACGGGTGGCTACACCTTC
TRBD1	-	TRBV6-5	TRBJ1-1	CASSLTPTGPEAFF	TGTGCCAGCAGCCTTACACCGACAGGGCCTGAAGCTTTCTTT
-	once	TRBV27	TRBJ2-5	CASSSHRDRETQYF	TGTGCCAGCAGTTCGCACAGGGACCGGGAGACCCAGTACTTC
-	-	TRBV15	TRBJ2-2	CATSRVGGNTGELFF	TGTGCCACCAGCAGAGTGGGGGGTAACACCGGGGAGCTGTTTTTT
-	-	TRBV29-1	TRBJ1-5	CSVRDTNQPQHF	TGCAGCGTGAGGGACACCAATCAGCCCCAGCATTTT
TRBD1	once	TRBV29-1	TRBJ1-2	CSAGTGINPYGYTF	TGCAGCGCCGGGACAGGGATAAATCCCTATGGCTACACCTTC
TRBD1	-	TRBV29-1	TRBJ2-7	CSVRQGSDEQYF	TGCAGCGTTCGACAGGGTAGTGACGAGCAGTACTTC
-	-	TRBV6-5	TRBJ2-1	CASSRTVNEQFF	TGTGCCAGCAGTCGGACGGTCAATGAGCAGTTCTTC
-	-	TRBV7-2	TRBJ2-1	CASSLAGLHEQFF	TGTGCCAGCAGCTTAGCGGGACTCCATGAGCAGTTCTTC
-	few	TRBV28	TRBJ1-2	CASSSGNYGYTF	TGTGCCAGCAGTTCAGGGAACTATGGCTACACCTTC
TRBD2	once	TRBV7-3	TRBJ2-1	CASSLTVTSGGQEEQFF	TGTGCCAGCAGCTTAACTGTCACTAGCGGGGGGCAGGAGGAGCAGTTCTTC
-	-	TRBV11-1	TRBJ2-7	CASSFDYEQYF	TGTGCCAGCAGCTTTGACTACGAGCAGTACTTC
TRBD2	few	TRBV28	TRBJ2-5	CATGGGQETQYF	TGTGCCACGGGAGGGGGCCAAGAGACCCAGTACTTC
-	-	TRBV2	TRBJ1-6	CASSDRGAGNSPLHF	TGTGCCAGCAGTGATCGGGGGGCCGGTAATTCACCCCTCCACTTT
-	-	TRBV5-1	TRBJ2-7	CASSLTPGQSHEQYF	TGCGCCAGCAGCTTGACACCAGGACAGTCCCACGAGCAGTACTTC
-	-	TRBV25-1	TRBJ1-6	CAIPTGNNSPLHF	TGTGCCATACCGACAGGAAACAATTCACCCCTCCACTTT
-	-	TRBV27	TRBJ1-1	CASSSDTLYSTEAFF	TGTGCCAGCAGTTCAGACACCCTCTACAGCACTGAAGCTTTCTTT
-	few	TRBV5-1	TRBJ2-1	CASSLGEYNEQFF	TGCGCCAGCAGCTTGGGTGAATACAATGAGCAGTTCTTC